A selection of T cell receptor beta chains follows, all from one sample in a study of shared clonotypes between healthy human individuals. This table comes from immunoSEQ multiplex PCR, and its TCRdb copy is limited to in-frame clones, with some not included. This table has 600,000 to 800,000 clones, just under 75% appearing once. Sequenced input: memory CD4+ T cells sorted from blood. These TCRs come from a woman aged 25 to 45 in good health. Both conserved end residues are trimmed from each CDR3. The order of the fields is CDR3 protein, CDR3 length, D gene, V gene, clone size. A D gene is named only where the DNA matches it firmly. Clone size, where shown, is once, few, many, or a class for clones that have expanded.

CDR3 protein: ASSSGLAGTYNEQF
CDR3 length: 14
D gene: TRBD2
V gene: TRBV27
clone size: NA

CDR3 protein: ASSNPNGYEKLF
CDR3 length: 12
D gene: NA
V gene: TRBV28
clone size: NA

CDR3 protein: ASRDRNYNEQF
CDR3 length: 11
D gene: NA
V gene: TRBV7-8
clone size: NA

CDR3 protein: ASSPPEALETQY
CDR3 length: 12
D gene: NA
V gene: TRBV5-5
clone size: NA

CDR3 protein: ASRRGQGPPYEQY
CDR3 length: 13
D gene: TRBD1
V gene: TRBV6-6
clone size: few

CDR3 protein: ASSPPRRYNEQF
CDR3 length: 12
D gene: NA
V gene: TRBV18
clone size: once

CDR3 protein: ASSETRDSQTQY
CDR3 length: 12
D gene: NA
V gene: TRBV7-2
clone size: many

CDR3 protein: ASSFSSGRAKNIQY
CDR3 length: 14
D gene: TRBD2
V gene: TRBV28
clone size: NA

CDR3 protein: ASSHGLAGVGNEQF
CDR3 length: 14
D gene: TRBD2
V gene: TRBV5-1
clone size: few

CDR3 protein: ASSPRGLSNEKLF
CDR3 length: 13
D gene: NA
V gene: TRBV4-1
clone size: once

CDR3 protein: ASSLPSTHTGELF
CDR3 length: 13
D gene: NA
V gene: TRBV7-6
clone size: many